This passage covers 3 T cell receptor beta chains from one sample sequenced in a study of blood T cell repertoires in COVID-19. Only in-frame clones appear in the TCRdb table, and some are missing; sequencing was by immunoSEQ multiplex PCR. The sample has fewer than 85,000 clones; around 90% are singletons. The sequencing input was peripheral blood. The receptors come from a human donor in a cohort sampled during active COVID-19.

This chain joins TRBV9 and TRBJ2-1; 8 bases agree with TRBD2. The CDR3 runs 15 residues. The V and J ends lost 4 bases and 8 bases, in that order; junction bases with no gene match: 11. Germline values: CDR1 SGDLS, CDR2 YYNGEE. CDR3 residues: CASSSVAGGHDEQFF. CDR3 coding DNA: TGTGCCAGCAGCTCAGTGGCGGGGGGCCACGATGAGCAGTTCTTC.

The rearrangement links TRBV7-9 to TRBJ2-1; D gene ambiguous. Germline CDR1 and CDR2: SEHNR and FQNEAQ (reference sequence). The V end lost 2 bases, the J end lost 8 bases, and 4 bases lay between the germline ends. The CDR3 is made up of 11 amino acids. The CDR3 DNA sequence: TGTGCCAGCAGCTTAAGCTATGAGCAGTTCTTC. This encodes CASSLSYEQFF.

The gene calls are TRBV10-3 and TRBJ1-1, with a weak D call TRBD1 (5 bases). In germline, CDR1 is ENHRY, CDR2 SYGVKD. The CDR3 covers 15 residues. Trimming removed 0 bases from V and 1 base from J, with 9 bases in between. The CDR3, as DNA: TGTGCCATCAGTGAGTCGGGGCAGGGGAACACTGAAGCTTTCTTT. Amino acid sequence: CAISESGQGNTEAFF.